This TCR beta chain comes out of a study of beta chain features in type 1 diabetes. Study information: On cell yields, gender and age, patients and healthy donors were similar. Study conclusions and caveats: Shorter templates might be favored by PCR, equally in patients and controls.

One heparinised draw, averaging roughly 110 mL, was taken per donor. The sequenced template was cDNA made from the entire isolated RNA. It was found that naive, central memory and regulatory T cell samples averaged around 3.5 million reads. This table comes from immunoSEQ multiplex PCR, and its TCRdb copy is limited to in-frame clones, with some not included. The data hold about 360,000 clones, with approximately 12% observed a single time. This clone was seen more than once but under ten times. The antigen remains unidentified. This TCR was sampled from a man aged 18 to 30 in good health. Specimen: naive CD4+ T cells from blood.

CDR3 residues: CASSRGQGVDEQYF. In DNA, the CDR3 is TGTGCCAGCAGCCGAGGACAGGGGGTCGACGAGCAGTACTTC. The chain is built from TRBV7-2 and TRBJ2-7; 10 nucleotides line up with TRBD1. The germline CDR1 and CDR2 sequences are SGHTA and FQGNSA. V lost 5 bases to trimming and J lost 5 bases; unmatched junction nucleotides: 6. The CDR3 contains 14 residues.